Included here is one T cell receptor beta chain sequence, with context. Which antigen it targets is not known. No per-base quality is available; no much larger clone lies one base away. Measured from the cysteine to the phenylalanine, the CDR3 is 16 residues long. The sequence is cut down to CDR3 DNA, 48 bases in frame from base 1. V loses 4 bases, J loses 5 bases, and the germline ends lie 17 bases apart. CDR1 and CDR2 (MRHNA, SNTAGT) derive from the germline V gene. The data belong to a study of control samples from healthy donors and cancer patients (dated by TCRdb to the early 2020s). Preparation of the library involved the immunoSEQ multiplex PCR assay. TCRdb re-hosts the immuneACCESS table, in-frame sequences only. Its copies lack some clones; in the studies checked, an unresolved V gene accounts for under half of them, and the cause for the rest is not known. For this sample the table gives around 170,000 clones, of which roughly 88% were detected only once. The biggest ten clones account for under 5% of the sample.

The receptor was derived from a woman aged 25-40 years in good health. Sequenced material: blood. Here the chain combines TRBV6-4 and TRBJ2-2, and possibly TRBD1, on 6 matching bases. Read as DNA, the sequence is TGTGCCAGCAGTGCAACAGGGCCTCGGTGGACCGGGGAGCTGTTTTTT. It codes for CASSATGPRWTGELFF.